These 14 T cell receptor beta chains share one sample of origin, sequenced in a study of tumor-infiltrating lymphocytes in primary liver carcinoma. Starting material of 400 to 600 ng total RNA yielded TCR beta cDNA via a constant-region primer. For TCR beta, libraries were produced by three nested multiplex PCR rounds using slightly modified ARM-PCR. The first two PCR rounds, nine to ten cycles each, used TRBV1-TRBV30 forward primers and a C-beta reverse primer. From the multiplex PCR reads, TCRdb called clonotypes with MiXCR, one entry per CDR3 protein. The table lists roughly 120,000 distinct CDR3 sequences, 55% to 65% of them singletons. Bulk tissue was left unsorted, and RNA and DNA were co-extracted from 20-30 mg of it. The sample was liver tumor tissue from sampling region 1. Documented subset: tumor region T1, superior pole. Receptor source: a woman aged 55 to 70 with primary liver carcinoma and hepatitis B virus infection.

This clonotype was detected many times. This chain uses TRBV12-3 or TRBV12-4 with TRBJ2-7; 7 bases match TRBD2. With 8 bases clipped from V and 4 bases from J, the junction kept 11 bases outside the gene matches. There are 14 residues in the CDR3. This CDR3 reads CASGVGGIIYEQYF. The CDR3 DNA reads TGTGCCAGCGGGGTGGGGGGGATAATATACGAGCAGTACTTC.

As regards this clonotype: This could be a read error, since a much larger clone is one nucleotide away. The chain couples TRBV6-1 to TRBJ2-7; no clear D gene. Trimming took 4 bases from V and 0 from J, leaving 10 bases between them. This CDR3 region has 14 residues. Germline V gene data show CDR1 as MNHNS and CDR2 as SASEGT. The CDR3 region is CASSVTVGSYEQYF. As DNA, the CDR3 is TGTGCCAGCAGTGTAACGGTTGGCTCCTACGAGCAGTACTTC.

Notes on this clonotype: A much larger clone lies a single base off, so this may be a read error. The V gene is TRBV6-5, the J gene TRBJ2-2, with D possibly TRBD2 on 5 matching bases. Germline CDR1 MNHEY, CDR2 SVGAGI. This CDR3 is 14 amino acids long. V lost 10 bases, J lost 0 bases, and 12 bases lay in between. The CDR3 spells CATQEGANTGELFF. The CDR3 DNA is TGTGCCACTCAAGAGGGCGCGAACACCGGGGAGCTGTTTTTT.

In regard to this clonotype: A much larger clone lies a single base off, so this may be a read error. The V gene is TRBV6-5, the J gene TRBJ2-4; D gene unclear. The V end lost 0 bases, the J end lost 15 bases, and 9 bases lay between the germline ends. The CDR3 consists of 11 residues. Germline CDR1 MNHEY, CDR2 SVGAGI. CDR3: CASSYSGFLYF. The CDR3, as DNA: TGTGCCAGCAGTTACTCGGGGTTTCTGTACTTC.

Only a few counts were recorded for this clonotype. The V and J genes are TRBV6-1 and TRBJ2-1; D is tentatively TRBD1 or TRBD2 (5 bases each). The CDR3 is 17 residues long. The germline gives CDR1 MNHNS, CDR2 SASEGT. Trimming took 8 bases from V and 7 from J, leaving 27 bases between them. The CDR3 DNA is TGTGCCAGCGCCAAGAAAGAGGGGAGACTACGGGCGAATGAGCAGTTCTTC. Its translation: CASAKKEGRLRANEQFF.

To note about this clonotype: A read error is possible here, since a much larger clone lies one base away. The chain couples TRBV7-9 to TRBJ2-7; TRBD1 matches 7 bases. The CDR3 is 15 amino acids. Germline CDR1 reads SEHNR; CDR2 reads FQNEAQ (reference sequence). The CDR3, as DNA: TGTGCCAGCAGCTTAGCAGGGGGCGCAACCTACGAGCAGTGCTTC. Its translation is CASSLAGGATYEQCF.

This clonotype was seen only once. The CDR3 carries no conserved terminal phenylalanine or tryptophan, so it likely arises from a read error. No DNA is shown, since the ends of the CDR3 on it are uncertain; the CDR3 is the one TCRdb lists. The V gene is TRBV1, the J gene TRBJ1-1; TRBD1 is the table's D call, not checked against the DNA. TRBV1 is flagged as a pseudogene. The CDR3 spans 15 amino acids, including both terminal residues. CDR3 amino acids: CTSSQSLQGTSEASC.

Regarding this clonotype: A junction boundary mismatches the germline segment, possibly from a read error. The chain has TRBV11-2 and TRBJ2-3, with D possibly being TRBD2 (5 bases). The CDR3 is 12 amino acids. The germline CDR1 and CDR2 sequences are SGHAT and FQNNGV. The DNA for the CDR3 is TGTGCCACCAGCTCCTCGGGAACTACGCAGTATTTT. The encoded protein is CATSSSGTTQYF.

V usage is TRBV5-4 and J usage is TRBJ2-7; D gene ambiguous. V lost 4 bases and J 6 bases, leaving 17 bases between the germline ends. Per germline, CDR1 SGHNT and CDR2 YYREEE (reference sequence). This CDR3 has 14 residues. CDR3: CASSPGRGFCEQYF. DNA for the CDR3: TGTGCCAGCAGCCCCGGACGAGGATTCTGCGAGCAGTACTTC.

About this clonotype: The germline gene is not matched at one end of the junction; a read error may be the cause. The rearrangement joins TRBV7-9 to TRBJ2-1, with D perhaps matching TRBD2 (5 bases). This CDR3 is 14 amino acids long. CDR1 and CDR2 (germline): SEHNR, FQNEAQ (reference sequence). CDR3 bases: TGTGCCAGCAATGAAGCGGAATCCGACAATGAGCTGTTCTTC. The encoded protein is CASNEAESDNELFF. The variable domain in full, with the rest retrieved from reference TRBV7-9 and TRBJ2-1, is DTGVSQNPRHKITKRGQNVTFRCDPISEHNRLYWYRQTLGQGPEFLTYFQNEAQLEKSRLLSDRFSAERPKGSFSTLEIQRTEQGDSAMYLCASNEAESDNELFFGPGTRLTVL.

Worth noting for this clonotype: Given a much more abundant clone one base away, this may be a read error. This chain uses TRBV29-1 with TRBJ1-1; perhaps TRBD1 as D (6 bases). Germline loops: CDR1 SQVTM, CDR2 ANQGSEA. CDR3 length equals 17 residues. Trimming cost V 3 bases and J 0 bases, with 20 bases left between them. The CDR3 loop reads CSVDRGGPNVLNTEAFF. In DNA, the CDR3 is TGCAGCGTTGATAGGGGGGGGCCAAACGTCTTGAACACTGAAGCTTTCTTT.

This clonotype was detected ten times or more. This chain uses TRBV29-1 with TRBJ1-3, with unresolved D. The CDR3 is made up of 12 amino acids. Germline CDR1 and CDR2: SQVTM and ANQGSEA. Trimming left V 5 bases short and J 4 bases short, with 9 bases between. CDR3 sequence (DNA): TGCAGCGTTCGGGTGAGGGGAAACACCATATATTTT. Translation gives CSVRVRGNTIYF.

The rearrangement uses TRBV7-3 and TRBJ2-2; 8 positions agree with TRBD2. V trimming: 3 bases; J trimming: 6 bases; junction bases outside the gene matches: 9. Germline lookup yields CDR1 SGHTA and CDR2 FQGTGA. CDR3 length equals 16 residues. The CDR3 protein is CASSFRGSGISGELFF. The CDR3 DNA follows: TGTGCCAGCAGCTTCCGGGGTAGCGGGATATCCGGGGAGCTGTTTTTT.

This chain links TRBV5-4 with TRBJ1-1; D unresolved. The CDR3 has 12 amino acids. Germline CDR1 is SGHNT and CDR2 is YYREEE (reference sequence). Trimming left V 10 bases short and J 0 bases short, with 10 bases between. CDR3 residues: CAGSLMNTEAFF. The CDR3 bases are TGTGCCGGCTCACTCATGAACACTGAAGCTTTCTTT.